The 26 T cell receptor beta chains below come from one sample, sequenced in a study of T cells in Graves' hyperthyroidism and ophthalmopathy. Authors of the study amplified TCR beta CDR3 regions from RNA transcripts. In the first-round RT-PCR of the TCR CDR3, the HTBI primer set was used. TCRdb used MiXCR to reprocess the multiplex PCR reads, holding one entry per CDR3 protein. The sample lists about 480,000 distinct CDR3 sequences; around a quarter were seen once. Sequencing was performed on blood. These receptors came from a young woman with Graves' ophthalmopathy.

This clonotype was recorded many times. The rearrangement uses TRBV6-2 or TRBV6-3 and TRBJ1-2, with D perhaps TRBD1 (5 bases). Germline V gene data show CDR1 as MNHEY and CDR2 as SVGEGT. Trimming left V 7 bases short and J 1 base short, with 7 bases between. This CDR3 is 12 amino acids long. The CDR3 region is CASMTDNYGYTF. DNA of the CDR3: TGTGCCAGCATGACAGATAACTATGGCTACACCTTC.

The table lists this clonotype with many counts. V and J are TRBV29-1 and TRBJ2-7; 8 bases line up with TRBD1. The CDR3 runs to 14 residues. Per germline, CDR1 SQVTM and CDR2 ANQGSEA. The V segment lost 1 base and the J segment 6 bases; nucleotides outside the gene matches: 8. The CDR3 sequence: CSVEGGGQGLEQYF. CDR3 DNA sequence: TGCAGCGTTGAAGGGGGAGGACAGGGTCTCGAGCAGTACTTC.

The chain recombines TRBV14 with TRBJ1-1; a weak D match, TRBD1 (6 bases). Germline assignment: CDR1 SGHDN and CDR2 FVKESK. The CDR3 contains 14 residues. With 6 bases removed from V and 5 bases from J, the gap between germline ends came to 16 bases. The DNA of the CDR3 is TGTGCCAGCAGTTACAGGGATGCGGGGACTGAAGCTTTCTTT. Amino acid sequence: CASSYRDAGTEAFF.

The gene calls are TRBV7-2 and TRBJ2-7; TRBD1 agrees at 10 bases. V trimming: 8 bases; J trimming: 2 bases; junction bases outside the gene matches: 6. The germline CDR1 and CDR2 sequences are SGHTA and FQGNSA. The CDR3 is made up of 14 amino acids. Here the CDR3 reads CASARQGATYEQYF. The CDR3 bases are TGTGCCAGCGCTAGACAGGGGGCGACCTACGAGCAGTACTTC.

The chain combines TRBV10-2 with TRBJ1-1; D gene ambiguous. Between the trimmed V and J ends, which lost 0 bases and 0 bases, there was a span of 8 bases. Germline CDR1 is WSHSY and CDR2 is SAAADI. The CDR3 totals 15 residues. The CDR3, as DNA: TGCGCCAGCAGTGAGTCTTCAGCCATGAACACTGAAGCTTTCTTT. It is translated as CASSESSAMNTEAFF.

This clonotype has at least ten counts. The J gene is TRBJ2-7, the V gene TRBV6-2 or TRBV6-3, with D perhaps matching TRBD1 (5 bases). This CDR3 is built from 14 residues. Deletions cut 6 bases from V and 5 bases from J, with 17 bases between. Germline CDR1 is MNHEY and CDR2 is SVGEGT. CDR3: CASSLWTSQNEQYF. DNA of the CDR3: TGTGCCAGCAGCCTATGGACAAGCCAAAACGAGCAGTACTTC.

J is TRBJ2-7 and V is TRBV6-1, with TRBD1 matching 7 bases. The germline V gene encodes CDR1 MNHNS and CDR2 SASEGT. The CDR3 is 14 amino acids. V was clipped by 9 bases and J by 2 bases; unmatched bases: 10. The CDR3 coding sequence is TGTGCCAGTCGACTCACCCAGGGGGCCTACGAGCAGTACTTC. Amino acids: CASRLTQGAYEQYF.

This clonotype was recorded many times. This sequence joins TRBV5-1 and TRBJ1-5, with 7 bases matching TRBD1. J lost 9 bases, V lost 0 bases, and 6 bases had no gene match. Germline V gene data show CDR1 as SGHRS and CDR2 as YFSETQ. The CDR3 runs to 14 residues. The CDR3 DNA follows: TGCGCCAGCAGCTTGGGACAGGGAGGACGGCCCCAGCATTTT. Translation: CASSLGQGGRPQHF.

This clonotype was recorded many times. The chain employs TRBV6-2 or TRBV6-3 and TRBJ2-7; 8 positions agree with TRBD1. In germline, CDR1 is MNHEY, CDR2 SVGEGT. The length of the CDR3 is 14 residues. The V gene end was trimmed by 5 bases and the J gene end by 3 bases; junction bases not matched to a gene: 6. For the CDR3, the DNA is TGTGCCAGCAGTCCCTACAGGGGGAGCTACGAGCAGTACTTC. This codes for CASSPYRGSYEQYF.

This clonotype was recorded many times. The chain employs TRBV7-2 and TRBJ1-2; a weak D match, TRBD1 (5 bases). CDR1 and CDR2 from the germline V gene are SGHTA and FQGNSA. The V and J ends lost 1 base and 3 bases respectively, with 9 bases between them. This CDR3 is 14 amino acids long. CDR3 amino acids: CASSLVVQDYGYTF. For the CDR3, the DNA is TGTGCCAGCAGCTTAGTAGTACAGGACTATGGCTACACCTTC.

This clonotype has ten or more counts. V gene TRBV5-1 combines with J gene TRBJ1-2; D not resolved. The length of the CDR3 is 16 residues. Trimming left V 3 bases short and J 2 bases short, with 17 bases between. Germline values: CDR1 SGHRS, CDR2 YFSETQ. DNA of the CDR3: TGCGCCAGCAGCTCGGGAGAAAGGCCGGGCAACTATGGCTACACCTTC. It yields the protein CASSSGERPGNYGYTF.

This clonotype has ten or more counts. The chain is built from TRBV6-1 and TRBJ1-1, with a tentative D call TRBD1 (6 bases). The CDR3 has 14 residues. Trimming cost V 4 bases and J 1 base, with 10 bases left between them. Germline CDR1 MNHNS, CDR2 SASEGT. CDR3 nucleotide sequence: TGTGCCAGCAGTGTCCTACAGGGGAACACTGAAGCTTTCTTT. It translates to CASSVLQGNTEAFF.

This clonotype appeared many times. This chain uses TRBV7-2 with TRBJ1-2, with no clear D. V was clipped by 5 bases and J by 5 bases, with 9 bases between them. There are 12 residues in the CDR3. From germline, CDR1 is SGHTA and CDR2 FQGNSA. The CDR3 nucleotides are TGTGCCAGCAGCATAGACACTTATGGCTACACCTTC. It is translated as CASSIDTYGYTF.

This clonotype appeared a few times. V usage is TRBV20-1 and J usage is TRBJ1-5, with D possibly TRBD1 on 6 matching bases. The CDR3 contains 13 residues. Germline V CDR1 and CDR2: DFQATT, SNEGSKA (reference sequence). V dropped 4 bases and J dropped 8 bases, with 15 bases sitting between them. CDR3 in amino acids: CSANIRGPKPQHF. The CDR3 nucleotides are TGCAGTGCTAATATCAGGGGCCCCAAGCCCCAGCATTTT.

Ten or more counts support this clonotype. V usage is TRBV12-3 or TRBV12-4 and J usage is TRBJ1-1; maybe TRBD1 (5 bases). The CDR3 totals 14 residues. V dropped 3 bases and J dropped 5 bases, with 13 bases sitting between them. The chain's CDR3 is CASSFQGWGTEAFF. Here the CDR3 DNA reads TGTGCCAGCAGTTTCCAGGGATGGGGTACTGAAGCTTTCTTT.

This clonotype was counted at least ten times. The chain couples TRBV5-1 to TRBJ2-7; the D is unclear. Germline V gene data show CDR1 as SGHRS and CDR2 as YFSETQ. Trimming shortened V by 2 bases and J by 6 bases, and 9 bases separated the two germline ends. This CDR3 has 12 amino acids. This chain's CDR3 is CASSFGPGEQYF. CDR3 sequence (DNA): TGCGCCAGCAGCTTCGGACCGGGCGAGCAGTACTTC.

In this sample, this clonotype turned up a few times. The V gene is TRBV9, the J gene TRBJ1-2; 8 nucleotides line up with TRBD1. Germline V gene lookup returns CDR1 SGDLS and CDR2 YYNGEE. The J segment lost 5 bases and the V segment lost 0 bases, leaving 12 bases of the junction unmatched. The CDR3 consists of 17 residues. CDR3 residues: CASSVGPLGQGEYGYTF. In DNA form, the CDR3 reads TGTGCCAGCAGCGTAGGCCCTCTTGGACAGGGCGAATATGGCTACACCTTC.

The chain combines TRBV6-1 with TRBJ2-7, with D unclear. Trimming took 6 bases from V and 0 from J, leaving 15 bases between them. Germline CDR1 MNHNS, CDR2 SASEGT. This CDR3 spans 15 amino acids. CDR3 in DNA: TGTGCCAGCAGGCGAACTGTATCGGGCTCCTACGAGCAGTACTTC. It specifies CASRRTVSGSYEQYF.

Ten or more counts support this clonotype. The CDR3, as DNA: TGTGCCAGCACCCTGGACAGGGCTGTAAAAGCTTTCTTT. This encodes CASTLDRAVKAFF. This chain joins TRBV6-1 and TRBJ1-1; 8 nucleotides agree with TRBD1. Germline V gene sequence: CDR1 MNHNS, CDR2 SASEGT. The CDR3 has 13 residues. Trimming took 7 bases from V and 9 from J; bases not matched to a gene: 10.

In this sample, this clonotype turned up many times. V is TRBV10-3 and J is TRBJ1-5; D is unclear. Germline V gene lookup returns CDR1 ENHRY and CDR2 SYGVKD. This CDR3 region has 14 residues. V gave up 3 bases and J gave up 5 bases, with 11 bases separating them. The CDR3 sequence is CAISDYGEDQPQHF. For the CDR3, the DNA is TGTGCCATCAGTGATTACGGCGAAGATCAGCCCCAGCATTTT.

This chain's CDR3 is CASSLGQREAFF. As DNA, the CDR3 is TGTGCCAGCAGCCTAGGACAACGTGAAGCTTTCTTT. V usage is TRBV3-1 and J usage is TRBJ1-1, with D tentatively TRBD1 (5 bases). Trimming pared 4 bases from V and 7 bases from J, leaving 10 bases between. CDR1 is LGHDT, CDR2 YNNKEL, per germline (reference sequence). This CDR3 has 12 amino acids.

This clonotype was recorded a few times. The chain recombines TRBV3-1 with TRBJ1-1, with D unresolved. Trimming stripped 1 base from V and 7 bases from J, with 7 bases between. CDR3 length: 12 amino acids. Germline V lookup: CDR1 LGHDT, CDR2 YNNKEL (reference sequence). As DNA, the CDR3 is TGTGCCAGCAGCCAAGTCACGAATGAAGCTTTCTTT. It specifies CASSQVTNEAFF. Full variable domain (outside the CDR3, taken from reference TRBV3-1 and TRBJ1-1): DTAVSQTPKYLVTQMGNDKSIKCEQNLGHDTMYWYKQDSKKFLKIMFSYNNKELIINETVPNRFSPKSPDKAHLNLHINSLELGDSAVYFCASSQVTNEAFFGQGTRLTVV.

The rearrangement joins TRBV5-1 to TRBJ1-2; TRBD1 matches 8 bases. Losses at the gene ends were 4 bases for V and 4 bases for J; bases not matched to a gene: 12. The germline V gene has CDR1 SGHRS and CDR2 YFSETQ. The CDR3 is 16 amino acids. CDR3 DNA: TGCGCCAGCAGCCGGGGCCCGACAGGGGCTTCCTATGGCTACACCTTC. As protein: CASSRGPTGASYGYTF.

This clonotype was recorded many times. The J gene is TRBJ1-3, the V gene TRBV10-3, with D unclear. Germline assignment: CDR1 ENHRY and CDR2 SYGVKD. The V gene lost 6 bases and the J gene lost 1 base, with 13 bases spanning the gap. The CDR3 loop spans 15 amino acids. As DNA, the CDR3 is TGTGCCATCAGAGGGCTCGAAGGGTCTGGAAACACCATATATTTT. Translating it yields CAIRGLEGSGNTIYF.

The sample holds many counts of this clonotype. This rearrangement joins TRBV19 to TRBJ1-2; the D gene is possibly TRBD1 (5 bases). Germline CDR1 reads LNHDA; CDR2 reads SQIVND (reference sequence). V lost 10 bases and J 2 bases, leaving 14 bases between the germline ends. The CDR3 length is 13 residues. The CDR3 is CATQSRDNYGYTF. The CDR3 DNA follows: TGTGCCACCCAGAGCCGGGACAACTATGGCTACACCTTC.

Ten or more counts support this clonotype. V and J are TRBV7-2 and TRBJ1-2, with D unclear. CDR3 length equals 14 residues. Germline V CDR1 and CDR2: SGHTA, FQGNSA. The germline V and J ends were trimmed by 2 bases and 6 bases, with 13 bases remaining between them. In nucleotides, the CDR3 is TGTGCCAGCAGCTTATTCCAGAGGGAGCATGGCTACACCTTC. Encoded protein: CASSLFQREHGYTF.